The 2 T cell receptor beta chains below come from one sample, sequenced in a study of a mutant IDH1 vaccine in newly diagnosed glioma. This table comes from immunoSEQ multiplex PCR, and its TCRdb copy is limited to in-frame clones, with some not included. The sample yields around 53,000 clones, roughly 85% seen once. The time point is: baseline, week 1 (first vaccination visit). The treatment is: pre-vaccination baseline after standard-of-care therapy. Sequenced here: PBMCs, sampled from a glioma patient treated with radiotherapy, temozolomide or both. All receptors come from a man between 40 and 49 years old with glioma.

The V and J genes are TRBV5-1 and TRBJ2-7, with TRBD1 identical over 12 bases. CDR3 length equals 15 residues. Germline CDR1 reads SGHRS; CDR2 reads YFSETQ. The V gene end was trimmed by 1 base and the J gene end by 5 bases; junction bases not matched to a gene: 4. CDR3 sequence: CASSLLGQGANEQYF. The CDR3 DNA sequence: TGCGCCAGCAGCTTGTTGGGACAGGGGGCGAACGAGCAGTACTTC.

A few counts support this clone. This chain uses TRBV7-2 with TRBJ1-2; perhaps TRBD1 as D (5 bases). The CDR3 length is 13 residues. CDR1 and CDR2 (germline): SGHTA, FQGNSA. Trimming took off 5 bases at V and 7 bases at J, with 14 bases between the two ends. CDR3 region: CASSPSDIFGYTF. As DNA, the CDR3 is TGTGCCAGCAGCCCCTCGGACATATTTGGCTACACCTTC. Drawing the rest from reference TRBV7-2 and TRBJ1-2, the complete variable domain is GAGVSQSPSNKVTEKGKDVELRCDPISGHTALYWYRQSLGQGLEFLIYFQGNSAPDKSGLPSDRFSAERTGGSVSTLTIQRTQQEDSAVYLCASSPSDIFGYTFGSGTRLTVV.